This TCR beta chain appears in the sequencing data of a study of immune heterogeneity within non-small cell lung tumors. The study's findings and limits: Significant yet moderate, the positive correlation between local T-cell clonality and local tumor mutational burden reached an R of approximately 0.32.

This clonotype was picked up many times. Antigen: not known. TCRs were amplified from about 640 ng gDNA of bulk tumor per sample. Biopsies that were spaced far apart were taken, several per primary tumor, during surgery. The patients were newly diagnosed with non-small cell lung cancer, had not been treated, and had curative surgery. Multiplex PCR amplified the TCR beta CDR3 region. Its first round ran for 10 cycles with 32 V and 13 J primers. TCRdb fed the multiplex PCR reads into MiXCR, producing one record per CDR3 protein. The sample lists tens of thousands of distinct CDR3 sequences; 25% to 30% were seen once. Sequenced sample: lung tumor tissue. This TCR derives from a man aged 40-49 years with non-small cell lung cancer.

CDR3 DNA: TGCAGTGCTGAAAAACTAGCGGGAGTTTCCTACGAGCAGTACTTC. Translation: CSAEKLAGVSYEQYF. The V gene is TRBV20-1, the J gene TRBJ2-7; 11 bases line up with TRBD2. The germline V gene has CDR1 DFQATT and CDR2 SNEGSKA (reference sequence). Losses at the gene ends were 5 bases for V and 1 base for J; bases not matched to a gene: 7. This CDR3 contains 15 residues.